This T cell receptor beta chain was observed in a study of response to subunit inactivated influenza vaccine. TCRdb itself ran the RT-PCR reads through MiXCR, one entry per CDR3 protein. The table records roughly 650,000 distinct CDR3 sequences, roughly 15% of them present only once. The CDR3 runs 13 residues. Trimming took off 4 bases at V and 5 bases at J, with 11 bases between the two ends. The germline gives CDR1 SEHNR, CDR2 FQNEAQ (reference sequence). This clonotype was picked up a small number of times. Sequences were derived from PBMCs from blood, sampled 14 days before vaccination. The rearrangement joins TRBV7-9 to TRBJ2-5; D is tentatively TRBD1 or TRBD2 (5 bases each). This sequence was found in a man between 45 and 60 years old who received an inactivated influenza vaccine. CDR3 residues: CASSWGYRETQYF. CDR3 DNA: TGTGCCAGCAGCTGGGGGTATCGGGAGACCCAGTACTTC.